Listed here are 5 T cell receptor beta chains from one sample, sequenced in a study of cytomegalovirus exposure and HLA in healthy donors. Researchers ran the PCR with 60 Vbeta and 13 Jbeta primers. Profiling relied on immunoSEQ multiplex PCR, and the TCRdb table lists in-frame clones only, not all of them. Its table records roughly 150,000 clones. What was sequenced was PBMCs. The receptors here all came from a woman between 45 and 60 years old in good health and CMV-seronegative.

The chain employs TRBV5-1 and TRBJ1-1, with D uncertain. Germline V gene lookup returns CDR1 SGHRS and CDR2 YFSETQ. Trimming took 0 bases from V and 0 from J, leaving 6 bases between them. The CDR3 extends over 14 amino acids. In nucleotides, the CDR3 is TGCGCCAGCAGCTTGGTCCAGGTGAACACTGAAGCTTTCTTT. Translated, it gives CASSLVQVNTEAFF.

The chain carries TRBV5-1 and TRBJ1-2; tentatively, D is TRBD1 (5 bases). Trimming took off 4 bases at V and 3 bases at J, with 7 bases between the two ends. Germline V lookup: CDR1 SGHRS, CDR2 YFSETQ. This CDR3 spans 12 amino acids. The CDR3 loop is CASSPRDYGYTF. The CDR3 bases are TGCGCCAGCAGCCCCAGGGACTATGGCTACACCTTC.

The chain has TRBV27 and TRBJ2-1; no definite D call. From germline, CDR1 is MNHEY and CDR2 SMNVEV (reference sequence). The CDR3 extends over 16 amino acids. V was pared by 4 bases and J by 4 bases, with 17 bases between. The CDR3: CASSSLLRSRYNEQFF. The CDR3 DNA reads TGTGCCAGCAGTTCTTTATTGCGGTCGCGGTACAATGAGCAGTTCTTC.

This chain joins TRBV7-3 and TRBJ1-2; 10 bases are a match to TRBD1. Germline assignment: CDR1 SGHTA and CDR2 FQGTGA. V was clipped by 3 bases and J by 2 bases; unmatched bases: 9. This CDR3 contains 17 residues. CDR3 sequence (DNA): TGTGCCAGCAGCTTTTGGGACAGGGGAGTAGGCAACTATGGCTACACCTTC. This translates into CASSFWDRGVGNYGYTF.

This chain uses TRBV7-9 with TRBJ1-5; D might be TRBD1 (6 bases). Per germline, CDR1 SEHNR and CDR2 FQNEAQ (reference sequence). There are 15 residues in the CDR3. V shed 1 base and J shed 6 bases, with 13 bases lying between them. This chain's CDR3 is CASSLVGGATQPQHF. The CDR3 DNA sequence: TGTGCCAGCAGCTTAGTAGGGGGGGCTACTCAGCCCCAGCATTTT.